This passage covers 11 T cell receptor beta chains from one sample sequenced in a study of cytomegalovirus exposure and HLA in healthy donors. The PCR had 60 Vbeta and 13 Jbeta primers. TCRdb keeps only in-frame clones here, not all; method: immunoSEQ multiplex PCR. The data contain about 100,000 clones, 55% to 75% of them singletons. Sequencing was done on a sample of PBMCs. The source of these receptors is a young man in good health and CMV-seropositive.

The CDR3 sequence is CASSSGTSGEQFF. The CDR3 DNA reads TGTGCCAGCAGCTCAGGGACTAGCGGTGAGCAGTTCTTC. The J gene is TRBJ2-1, the V gene TRBV5-4; 11 nucleotides align to TRBD2. V shed 3 bases, J shed 9 bases, and the junction held 2 bases outside the gene matches. The CDR3 loop spans 13 amino acids. Germline loops: CDR1 SGHNT, CDR2 YYREEE (reference sequence).

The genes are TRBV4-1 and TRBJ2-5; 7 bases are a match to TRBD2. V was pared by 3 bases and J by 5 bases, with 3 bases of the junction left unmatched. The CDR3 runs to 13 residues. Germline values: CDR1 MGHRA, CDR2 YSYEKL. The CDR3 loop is CASSHMGGETQYF. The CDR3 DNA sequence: TGCGCCAGCAGCCATATGGGAGGGGAGACCCAGTACTTC.

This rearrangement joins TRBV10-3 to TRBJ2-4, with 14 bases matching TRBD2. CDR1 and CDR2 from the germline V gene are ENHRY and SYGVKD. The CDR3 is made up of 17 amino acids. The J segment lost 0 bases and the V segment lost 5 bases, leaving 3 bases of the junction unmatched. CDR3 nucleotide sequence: TGTGCCATCAGTAGGACTAGCGGGGGGTTAGCCAAAAACATTCAGTACTTC. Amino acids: CAISRTSGGLAKNIQYF.

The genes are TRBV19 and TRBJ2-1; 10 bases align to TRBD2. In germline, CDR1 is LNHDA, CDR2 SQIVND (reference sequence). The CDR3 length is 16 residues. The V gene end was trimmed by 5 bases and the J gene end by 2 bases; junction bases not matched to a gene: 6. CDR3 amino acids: CASSVAGGGTYNEQFF. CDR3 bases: TGTGCCAGTAGTGTAGCGGGGGGAGGGACCTACAATGAGCAGTTCTTC.

The DNA for the CDR3 is TGTGCCAGCTCACCGGCGGAGACCTATGGCTACACCTTC. Translating it yields CASSPAETYGYTF. This chain uses TRBV18 with TRBJ1-2, with no clear D. This CDR3 is built from 13 residues. The V and J ends lost 3 bases and 4 bases respectively, with 9 bases between them. Germline V gene sequence: CDR1 KGHSH, CDR2 LQKENI.

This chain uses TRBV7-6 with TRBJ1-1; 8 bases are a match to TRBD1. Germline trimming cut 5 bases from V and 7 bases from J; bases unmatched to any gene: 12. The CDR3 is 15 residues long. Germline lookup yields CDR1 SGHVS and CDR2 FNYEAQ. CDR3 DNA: TGTGCCAGCAGCCCGATGACAGGGGTCTTCGGTGAAGCTTTCTTT. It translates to CASSPMTGVFGEAFF. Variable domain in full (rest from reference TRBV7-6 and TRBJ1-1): GAGVSQSPRYKVTKRGQDVALRCDPISGHVSLYWYRQALGQGPEFLTYFNYEAQQDKSGLPNDRFSAERPEGSISTLTIQRTEQRDSAMYRCASSPMTGVFGEAFFGQGTRLTVV.

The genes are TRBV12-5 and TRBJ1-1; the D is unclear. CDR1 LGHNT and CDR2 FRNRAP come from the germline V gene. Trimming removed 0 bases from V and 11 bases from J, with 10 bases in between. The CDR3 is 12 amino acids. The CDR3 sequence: CASGLVLGRAFF. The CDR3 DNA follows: TGTGCTAGTGGTTTGGTACTGGGGAGGGCTTTCTTT.

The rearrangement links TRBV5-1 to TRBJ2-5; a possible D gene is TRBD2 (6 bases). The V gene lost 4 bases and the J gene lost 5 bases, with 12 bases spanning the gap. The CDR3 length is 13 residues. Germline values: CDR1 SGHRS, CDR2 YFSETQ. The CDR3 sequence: CASSQLGGETQYF. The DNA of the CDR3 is TGCGCCAGCAGCCAGTTAGGAGGGGAGACCCAGTACTTC.

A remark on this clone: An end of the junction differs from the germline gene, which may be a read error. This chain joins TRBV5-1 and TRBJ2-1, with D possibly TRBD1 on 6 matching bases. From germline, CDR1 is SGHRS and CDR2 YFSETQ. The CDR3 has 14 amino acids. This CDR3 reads CASSPGQTYNKQFF. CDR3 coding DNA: TGCGCCAGCAGCCCGGGACAAACCTACAATAAGCAGTTCTTC.

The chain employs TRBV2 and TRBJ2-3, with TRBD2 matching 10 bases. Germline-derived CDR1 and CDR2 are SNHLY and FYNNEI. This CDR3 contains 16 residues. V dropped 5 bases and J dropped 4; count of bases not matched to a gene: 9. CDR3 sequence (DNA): TGTGCCAGCAGTTCCGGACTAGCGGCGGTCTCAGATACGCAGTATTTT. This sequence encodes CASSSGLAAVSDTQYF.

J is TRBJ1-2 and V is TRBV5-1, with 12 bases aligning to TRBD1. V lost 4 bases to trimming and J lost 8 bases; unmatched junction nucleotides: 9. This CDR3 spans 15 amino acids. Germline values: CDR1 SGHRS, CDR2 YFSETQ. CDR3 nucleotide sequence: TGCGCCAGCAGCCCAACCGGGACAGGGGGCTTCGGCTACACCTTC. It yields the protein CASSPTGTGGFGYTF.